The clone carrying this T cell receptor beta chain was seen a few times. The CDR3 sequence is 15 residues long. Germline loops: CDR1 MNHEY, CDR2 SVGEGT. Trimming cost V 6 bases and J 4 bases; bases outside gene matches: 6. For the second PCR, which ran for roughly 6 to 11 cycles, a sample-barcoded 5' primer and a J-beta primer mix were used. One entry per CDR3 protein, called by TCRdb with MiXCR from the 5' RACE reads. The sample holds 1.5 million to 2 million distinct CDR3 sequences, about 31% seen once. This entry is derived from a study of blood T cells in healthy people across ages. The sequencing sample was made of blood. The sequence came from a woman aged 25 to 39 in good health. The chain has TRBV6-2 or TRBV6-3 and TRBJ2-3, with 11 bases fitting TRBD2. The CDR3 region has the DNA TGTGCCAGCAGATACCTAGCGGGAGGTGCAGATACGCAGTATTTT. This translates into CASRYLAGGADTQYF.